These T cell receptor beta chains were read from a single sample in a study of blood T cell repertoires in COVID-19. Clones were read by immunoSEQ multiplex PCR, and TCRdb kept only the in-frame ones, dropping some. The sample holds approximately 80,000 clones, about nine tenths seen once. Sequencing was performed on peripheral blood. The receptors come from a human donor in a cohort sampled during active COVID-19. CDR3s include the opening cysteine and the closing phenylalanine or tryptophan. The order of the fields is J gene, V gene, clone size, D gene, CDR3 DNA, CDR3 protein. The D gene is left open where the match is weak. Clone size is given for some rows only: seen once, a few or many times, or a class if the clone is expanded.

j_gene: TRBJ2-7; v_gene: TRBV19; abundance: few; d_gene: -; CDR3nt: TGTGCCAGTAGTCTCCACCGGGACAATCAAGAGCAGTACTTC; CDR3aa: CASSLHRDNQEQYF
j_gene: TRBJ1-2; v_gene: TRBV11-3; abundance: -; d_gene: -; CDR3nt: TGTGCCAGCAGCCATGGAGGGGTAGGAGACTATGGCTACACCTTC; CDR3aa: CASSHGGVGDYGYTF
j_gene: TRBJ2-1; v_gene: TRBV5-4; abundance: -; d_gene: TRBD2; CDR3nt: TGTGCCAGCAGCTTGGACCTAGCGGGGGGTTTCTCCTACAATGAGCAGTTCTTC; CDR3aa: CASSLDLAGGFSYNEQFF
j_gene: TRBJ1-1; v_gene: TRBV5-1; abundance: -; d_gene: -; CDR3nt: TGCGCCAGCAGCTTGCAGGGTAGGAACACTGAAGCTTTCTTT; CDR3aa: CASSLQGRNTEAFF
j_gene: TRBJ2-1; v_gene: TRBV27; abundance: few; d_gene: TRBD2; CDR3nt: TGTGCCAGCAGTCTGACCCGCTCGGGGGGCTCCTACAATGAGCAGTTCTTC; CDR3aa: CASSLTRSGGSYNEQFF
j_gene: TRBJ2-1; v_gene: TRBV5-8; abundance: -; d_gene: TRBD1; CDR3nt: TGTGCCAGCAGCTTGGAGGGGGCGCAGGATGAGCAGTTCTTC; CDR3aa: CASSLEGAQDEQFF
j_gene: TRBJ2-7; v_gene: TRBV5-1; abundance: -; d_gene: -; CDR3nt: TGCGCCAGCAGCTTGGGCCCCCCTTTAGCGGCTCATCCCTACGAGCAGTACTTC; CDR3aa: CASSLGPPLAAHPYEQYF
j_gene: TRBJ2-2; v_gene: TRBV19; abundance: few; d_gene: TRBD1; CDR3nt: TGTGCCAGCCGAGCCGGGACAGGGGACACCGGGGAGCTGTTTTTT; CDR3aa: CASRAGTGDTGELFF
j_gene: TRBJ1-5; v_gene: TRBV5-6; abundance: -; d_gene: TRBD1; CDR3nt: TGTGCCAGCAGTCAGGGGGCCGGTCAGCCCCAGCATTTT; CDR3aa: CASSQGAGQPQHF
j_gene: TRBJ1-6; v_gene: TRBV5-1; abundance: -; d_gene: TRBD1; CDR3nt: TGCGCCAGCAGCTTGGCTTACAGGGGGTTGGGTTCACCCCTCCACTTT; CDR3aa: CASSLAYRGLGSPLHF
j_gene: TRBJ2-7; v_gene: TRBV5-1; abundance: once; d_gene: -; CDR3nt: TGCGCCAGCAGCTCCCAGGCGTCTGAGGAGCAGTACTTC; CDR3aa: CASSSQASEEQYF